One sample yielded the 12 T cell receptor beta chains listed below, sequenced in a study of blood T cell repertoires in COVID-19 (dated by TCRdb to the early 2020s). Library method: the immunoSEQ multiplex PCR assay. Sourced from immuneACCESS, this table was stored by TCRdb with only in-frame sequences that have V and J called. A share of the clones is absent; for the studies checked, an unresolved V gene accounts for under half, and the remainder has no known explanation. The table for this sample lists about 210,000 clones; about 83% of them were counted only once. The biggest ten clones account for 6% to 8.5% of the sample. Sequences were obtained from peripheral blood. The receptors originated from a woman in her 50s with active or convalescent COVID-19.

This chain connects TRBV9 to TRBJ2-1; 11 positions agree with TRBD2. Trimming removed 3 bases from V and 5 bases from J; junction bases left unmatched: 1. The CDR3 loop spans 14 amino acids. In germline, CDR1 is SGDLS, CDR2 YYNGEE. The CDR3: CASSASGRNNEQFF. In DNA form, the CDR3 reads TGTGCCAGCAGCGCTAGCGGGAGGAACAATGAGCAGTTCTTC. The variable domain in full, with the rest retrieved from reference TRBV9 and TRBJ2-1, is DSGVTQTPKHLITATGQRVTLRCSPRSGDLSVYWYQQSLDQGLQFLIQYYNGEERAKGNILERFSAQQFPDLHSELNLSSLELGDSALYFCASSASGRNNEQFFGPGTRLTVL.

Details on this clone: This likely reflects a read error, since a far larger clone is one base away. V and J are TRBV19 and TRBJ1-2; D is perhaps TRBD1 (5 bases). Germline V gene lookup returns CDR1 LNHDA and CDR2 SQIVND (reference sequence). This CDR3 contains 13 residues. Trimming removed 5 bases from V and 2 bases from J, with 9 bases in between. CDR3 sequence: CASSAQVNYGYTF. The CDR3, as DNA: TGTGCCAGTAGTGCACAGGTAAACTATGGCTACACCTTC.

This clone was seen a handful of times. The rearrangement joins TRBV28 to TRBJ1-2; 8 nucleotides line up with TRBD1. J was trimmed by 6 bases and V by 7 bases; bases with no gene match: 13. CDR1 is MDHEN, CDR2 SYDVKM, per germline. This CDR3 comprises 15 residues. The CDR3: CASTNLMDRVNGYTF. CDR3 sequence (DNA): TGTGCCAGCACCAACCTAATGGACAGGGTCAATGGCTACACCTTC.

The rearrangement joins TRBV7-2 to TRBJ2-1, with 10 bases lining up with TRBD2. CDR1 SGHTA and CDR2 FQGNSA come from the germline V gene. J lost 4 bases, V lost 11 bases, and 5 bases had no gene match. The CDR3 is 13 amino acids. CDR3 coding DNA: TGTGCCGCAAGCGGGAGGGTGTACAATGAGCAGTTCTTC. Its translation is CAASGRVYNEQFF.

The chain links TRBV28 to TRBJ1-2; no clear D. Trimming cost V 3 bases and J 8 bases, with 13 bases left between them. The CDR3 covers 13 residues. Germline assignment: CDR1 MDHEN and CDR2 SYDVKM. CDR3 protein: CASSFLVIGGYTF. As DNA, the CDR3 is TGTGCCAGCAGTTTTTTGGTTATCGGGGGCTACACCTTC.

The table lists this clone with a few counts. The CDR3 protein is CASREDNSPLHF. CDR3 sequence (DNA): TGTGCCAGCAGAGAGGATAATTCACCCCTCCACTTT. The chain is built from TRBV6-5 and TRBJ1-6; no clear D. V was cut by 6 bases and J by 5 bases, with 5 bases left in between. The germline V gene encodes CDR1 MNHEY and CDR2 SVGAGI. The CDR3 is 12 residues long.

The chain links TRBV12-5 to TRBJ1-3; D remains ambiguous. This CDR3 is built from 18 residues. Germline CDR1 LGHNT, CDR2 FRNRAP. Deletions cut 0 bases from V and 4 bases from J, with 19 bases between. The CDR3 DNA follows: TGTGCTAGTGGTTTGGTACTAGTCTCGACGGCGAGGGGAAACACCATATATTTT. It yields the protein CASGLVLVSTARGNTIYF.

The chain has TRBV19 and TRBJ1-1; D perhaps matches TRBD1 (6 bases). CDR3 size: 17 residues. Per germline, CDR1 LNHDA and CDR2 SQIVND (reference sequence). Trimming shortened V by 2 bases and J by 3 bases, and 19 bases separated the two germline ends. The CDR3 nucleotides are TGTGCCAGTAGTATAATTTGGGACACCCGGATTCACACTGAAGCTTTCTTT. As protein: CASSIIWDTRIHTEAFF.

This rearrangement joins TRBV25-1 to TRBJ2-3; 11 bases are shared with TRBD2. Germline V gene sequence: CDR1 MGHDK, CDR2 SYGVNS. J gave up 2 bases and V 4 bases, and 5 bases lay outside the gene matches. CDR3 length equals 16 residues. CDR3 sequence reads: CASSAGTSGYTDTQYF. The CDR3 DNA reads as TGTGCCAGCAGTGCGGGGACTAGCGGATACACAGATACGCAGTATTTT.

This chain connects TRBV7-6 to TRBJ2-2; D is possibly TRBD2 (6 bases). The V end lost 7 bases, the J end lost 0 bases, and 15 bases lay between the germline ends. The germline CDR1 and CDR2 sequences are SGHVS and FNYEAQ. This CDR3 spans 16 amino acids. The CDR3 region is CASNPEGGTNTGELFF. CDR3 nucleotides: TGTGCCAGCAACCCCGAAGGAGGGACGAACACCGGGGAGCTGTTTTTT.

The CDR3 sequence is CAISGTGQGGTDTQYF. The CDR3 nucleotides read TGTGCCATCAGTGGTACGGGACAGGGCGGCACAGATACGCAGTATTTT. This chain uses TRBV10-3 with TRBJ2-3; 9 bases map to TRBD1. Germline CDR1 reads ENHRY; CDR2 reads SYGVKD. The length of the CDR3 is 16 residues. J lost 1 base, V lost 4 bases, and 6 bases had no gene match.

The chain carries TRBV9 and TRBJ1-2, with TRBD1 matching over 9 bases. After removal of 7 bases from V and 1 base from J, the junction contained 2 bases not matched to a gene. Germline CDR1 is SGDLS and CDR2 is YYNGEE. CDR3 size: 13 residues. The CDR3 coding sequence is TGTGCCAGCCGGACAGGGGATAACTATGGCTACACCTTC. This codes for CASRTGDNYGYTF.